The 14 T cell receptor beta chains below all came from one sample that was sequenced in a study of T cells after yellow fever vaccination. TCRdb re-analysed the 5' RACE reads in MiXCR, keeping a single row per CDR3 protein. The data contain some 260,000 distinct CDR3 sequences, roughly 4.8% of them singletons. Sequenced here: CD4+ T cells sorted from PBMCs, sampled on the day of the yellow fever booster vaccination. The receptors were gathered from a man aged 18-30 years who received the YFV17D yellow fever vaccine.

The chain recombines TRBV7-2 with TRBJ1-1; no clear D. This CDR3 is built from 13 residues. Trimming removed 1 base from V and 4 bases from J, with 7 bases in between. The germline V gene has CDR1 SGHTA and CDR2 FQGNSA. The CDR3 protein is CASSLGWGTEAFF. The CDR3, as DNA: TGTGCCAGCAGCTTAGGTTGGGGCACTGAAGCTTTCTTT.

This clonotype was picked up a small number of times. The genes are TRBV21-1 and TRBJ2-2; no DNA check was done on the table's D call, TRBD1. TRBV21-1 is reported as a pseudogene. The CDR3 consists of 16 residues. CDR3 sequence: CASSRRGEIDTGELFF. The CDR3 nucleotides read TGTGCCAGCAGCCGCAGGGGGGAGATTGACACCGGGGAGCTGTTTTTT.

This clonotype was seen only a few times. The chain recombines TRBV7-2 with TRBJ2-1; 10 nucleotides agree with TRBD2. V was clipped by 1 base and J by 8 bases; unmatched bases: 5. This CDR3 has 15 amino acids. The germline gives CDR1 SGHTA, CDR2 FQGNSA. CDR3 bases: TGTGCCAGCAGCTTAGGGTCTAGCGGGGGATATGAGCAGTTCTTC. It encodes CASSLGSSGGYEQFF. The full variable domain, completed using reference TRBV7-2 and TRBJ2-1, is GAGVSQSPSNKVTEKGKDVELRCDPISGHTALYWYRQSLGQGLEFLIYFQGNSAPDKSGLPSDRFSAERTGGSVSTLTIQRTQQEDSAVYLCASSLGSSGGYEQFFGPGTRLTVL.

This clonotype was seen many times. The genes are TRBV6-2 or TRBV6-3 and TRBJ2-5; D unresolved. The V gene lost 1 base and the J gene lost 5 bases, with 2 bases spanning the gap. The CDR3 consists of 11 residues. Germline CDR1 reads MNHEY; CDR2 reads SVGEGT. Written as DNA, the CDR3 is TGTGCCAGCAGTTACTTGGAGACCCAGTACTTC. Translating it yields CASSYLETQYF.

In this sample, this clonotype turned up many times. The chain is built from TRBV5-1 and TRBJ2-6; the D is unclear. Germline CDR1 reads SGHRS; CDR2 reads YFSETQ. Deletions cut 0 bases from V and 8 bases from J, with 12 bases between. The CDR3 is 15 residues long. Here the CDR3 DNA reads TGCGCCAGCAGCTTGGTTGGAGTCCCGTCCAACGTCCTGACTTTC. This translates into CASSLVGVPSNVLTF.

V gene TRBV18 combines with J gene TRBJ1-5, with TRBD1 matching over 12 bases. The CDR3 totals 20 residues. V dropped 3 bases and J dropped 2; count of bases not matched to a gene: 14. Per germline, CDR1 KGHSH and CDR2 LQKENI. Written as DNA, the CDR3 is TGTGCCAGCTCACCGACGGGACAGGGGGCCCTCTCAGACGGCAATCAGCCCCAGCATTTT. Its protein is CASSPTGQGALSDGNQPQHF.

V and J are TRBV6-2 or TRBV6-3 and TRBJ1-1, with D possibly matching TRBD1 (6 bases). The germline CDR1 and CDR2 sequences are MNHEY and SVGEGT. This CDR3 contains 17 residues. V gave up 10 bases and J gave up 1 base, with 25 bases separating them. For the CDR3, the DNA is TGTGCCACCGCCCTGAGGAGGGCCAGGGGTCGGAACACTGAAGCTTTCTTT. Its translation: CATALRRARGRNTEAFF.

Regarding this clonotype: The junction shows a germline mismatch at one end, possibly a read error. The chain has TRBV7-7 and TRBJ2-5; 10 positions agree with TRBD2. Germline CDR1 and CDR2: SSHAT and FNYEAQ (reference sequence). The CDR3 runs 15 residues. The CDR3 sequence: CASSFSGGFQETQYF. The CDR3 nucleotides read TGTGCTAGCAGCTTTAGCGGGGGGTTCCAAGAGACCCAGTACTTC.

Worth noting for this clonotype: Because it lacks the conserved phenylalanine or tryptophan at the end, this CDR3 is likely a read error. This chain uses TRBV12-3 or TRBV12-4 with TRBJ2-6, with no clear D. The germline V and J ends were trimmed by 6 bases and 0 bases, with 12 bases remaining between them. The CDR3 loop spans 16 amino acids. The CDR3 loop is CASSLSINSGANVLTI. CDR3 sequence (DNA): TGTGCCAGCAGCCTCAGTATCAACTCTGGGGCCAACGTCCTGACTATC.

This clonotype was found many times. The chain uses TRBV30 and TRBJ2-7, with 10 bases lining up with TRBD2. CDR1 and CDR2 from the germline V gene are GTSNPN and SVGIG (reference sequence). The length of the CDR3 is 14 residues. V gave up 0 bases and J gave up 3 bases; unmatched junction bases: 2. The CDR3 loop reads CAWSVLAGVYEQYF. In DNA, the CDR3 is TGTGCCTGGAGTGTTCTAGCGGGGGTCTACGAGCAGTACTTC.

This clonotype has ten or more counts. The rearrangement links TRBV5-1 to TRBJ1-6, with TRBD1 matching 8 bases. This CDR3 is 16 amino acids long. Germline V gene data show CDR1 as SGHRS and CDR2 as YFSETQ. The ends lost 4 bases at V and 7 bases at J; junction bases unmatched: 10. The CDR3, as DNA: TGCGCCAGCAGCCTCAGGGGGCCGGTTACGAATTCACCCCTCCACTTT. It codes for CASSLRGPVTNSPLHF.

This clonotype was found many times. The chain has TRBV7-9 and TRBJ2-2, with 10 bases identical to TRBD2. The V gene end was trimmed by 10 bases and the J gene end by 4 bases; junction bases not matched to a gene: 9. The CDR3 has 15 residues. CDR1 is SEHNR and CDR2 is FQNEAQ in the germline V gene (reference sequence). The CDR3 nucleotides are TGTGCCACCCGAAGTTTAGCGGGGGGCACCGGGGAGCTGTTTTTT. This translates into CATRSLAGGTGELFF.

The CDR3 sequence: CASRETTGTKQETQYF. CDR3 bases: TGTGCCAGCAGGGAAACAACCGGGACGAAACAAGAGACCCAGTACTTC. This chain connects TRBV6-2 or TRBV6-3 to TRBJ2-5; D may match TRBD1 or TRBD2 (5 bases each). The ends were cut back, 6 bases at V and 2 bases at J, with 19 bases in the middle. Germline CDR1 MNHEY, CDR2 SVGEGT. This CDR3 comprises 16 residues.

This clonotype was found many times. The J gene is TRBJ2-1, the V gene TRBV12-3 or TRBV12-4, with D uncertain. Between the trimmed V and J ends, which lost 5 bases and 2 bases, there was a span of 7 bases. This CDR3 is 13 amino acids long. CDR3 loop: CASSLTAYNEQFF. For the CDR3, the DNA is TGTGCCAGCAGTCTTACAGCCTACAATGAGCAGTTCTTC.